This T cell receptor (beta chain) was obtained from a study of cytomegalovirus exposure and HLA in healthy donors. It was with 60 Vbeta and 13 Jbeta primers that the PCR ran. TCRdb keeps only in-frame clones here, not all; method: immunoSEQ multiplex PCR. The sample shows around 130,000 clones, roughly 70% of them seen only once. Germline trimming cut 7 bases from V and 2 bases from J; bases unmatched to any gene: 5. From germline, CDR1 is MNHNS and CDR2 SASEGT. This CDR3 region has 14 residues. A remark on this clone: Its antigen is unidentified.

The study, taken as a whole, reports: Reports credit the classifier with highly specific, highly sensitive diagnosis of cytomegalovirus status. Earlier analysis yielded a pattern in which most TCR beta V segments were productive about 90% or about 30% of the time. As confirmed in vitro, a few CMV-associated chains were specific for CMV antigens.

The receptor comes from a man aged 40-49 years in good health and CMV-seropositive. The chain links TRBV6-1 to TRBJ2-1, with 7 bases identical to TRBD2. Sequences were obtained from PBMCs. This chain's CDR3 is CASNPGGTYNEQFF. In nucleotides, the CDR3 is TGTGCCAGCAACCCGGGAGGAACCTACAATGAGCAGTTCTTC.